This TCR beta chain was captured in a study of cytomegalovirus exposure and HLA in healthy donors. PCR was performed using 60 Vbeta and 13 Jbeta primers. Clones were read by immunoSEQ multiplex PCR, and TCRdb kept only the in-frame ones, dropping some. Of 95,000 to 150,000 clones listed, around 70% were seen once; the top ten hold 4%. Study-wide points: In a later analysis, V- and J-gene trimming of beta chains associated with a DCLRE1C missense variant, replicated independently.

This clone has just one count. Its antigen is undetermined. The receptor was isolated from a middle-aged man in good health and CMV-seropositive. The sequenced sample was PBMCs.

The CDR3 DNA reads TGTGCCAGCAGCGTACGGGACAGCACGTTGCCCGGGGAGCTGTTTTTT. It translates to CASSVRDSTLPGELFF. The chain links TRBV21-1 to TRBJ2-2; TRBD1 reflects the table's D call only, with no check against the DNA. TRBV21-1 corresponds to a pseudogene. The CDR3 length is 16 residues.